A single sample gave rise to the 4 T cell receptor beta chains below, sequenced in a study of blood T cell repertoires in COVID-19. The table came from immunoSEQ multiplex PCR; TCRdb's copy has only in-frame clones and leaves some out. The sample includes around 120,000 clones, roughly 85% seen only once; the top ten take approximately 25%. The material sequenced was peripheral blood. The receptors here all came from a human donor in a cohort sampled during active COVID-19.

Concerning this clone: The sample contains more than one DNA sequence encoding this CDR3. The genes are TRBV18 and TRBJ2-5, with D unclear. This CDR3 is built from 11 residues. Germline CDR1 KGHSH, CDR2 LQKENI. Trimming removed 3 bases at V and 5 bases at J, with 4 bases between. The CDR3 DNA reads TGTGCCAGCTCACCTGAGGAGACCCAGTACTTC. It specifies CASSPEETQYF.

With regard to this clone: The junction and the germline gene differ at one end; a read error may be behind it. For the CDR3, the DNA is TGTGCCAGCACTGAAGGGGGGACTAGCGGGAGGTCCTACAATGAGCAGTTCTTC. This sequence encodes CASTEGGTSGRSYNEQFF. The V and J genes are TRBV2 and TRBJ2-1; 15 nucleotides line up with TRBD2. The CDR3 has 18 residues. From germline, CDR1 is SNHLY and CDR2 FYNNEI.

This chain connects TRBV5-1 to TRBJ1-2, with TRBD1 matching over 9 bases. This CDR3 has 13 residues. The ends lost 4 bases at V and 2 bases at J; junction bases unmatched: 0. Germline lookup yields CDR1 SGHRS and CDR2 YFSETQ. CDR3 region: CASSGTGNYGYTF. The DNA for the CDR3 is TGCGCCAGCAGCGGGACAGGGAACTATGGCTACACCTTC.

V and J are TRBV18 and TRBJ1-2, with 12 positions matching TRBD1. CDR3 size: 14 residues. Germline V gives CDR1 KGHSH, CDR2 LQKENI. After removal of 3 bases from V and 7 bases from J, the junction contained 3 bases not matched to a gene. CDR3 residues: CASSPGQGASGYTF. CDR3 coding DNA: TGTGCCAGCTCACCGGGACAGGGGGCCAGTGGCTACACCTTC. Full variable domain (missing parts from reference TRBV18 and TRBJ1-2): NAGVMQNPRHLVRRRGQEARLRCSPMKGHSHVYWYRQLPEEGLKFMVYLQKENIIDESGMPKERFSAEFPKEGPSILRIQQVVRGDSAAYFCASSPGQGASGYTFGSGTRLTVV.